A single sample gave rise to the 5 T cell receptor beta chains below, sequenced in a study of blood T cells in healthy people across ages. The use of a sample-barcoded 5' primer and a J-beta primer mix characterized a second PCR of roughly 6 to 11 cycles. MiXCR was run by TCRdb on the 5' RACE reads, yielding one entry per CDR3 protein. Here the sample spans about 970,000 distinct CDR3 sequences, approximately 50% being singletons. The sample was blood. The receptors were gathered from a woman aged 60 to 75 in good health.

This clonotype was picked up a small number of times. The chain employs TRBV4-1 and TRBJ2-5; D may correspond to TRBD1 or TRBD2 (5 bases each). V shed 6 bases and J shed 5 bases, with 25 bases lying between them. Germline V gene lookup returns CDR1 MGHRA and CDR2 YSYEKL. The CDR3 contains 17 residues. The CDR3: CASRRSGTTNQGETQYF. CDR3 DNA sequence: TGCGCCAGCAGACGCTCCGGGACGACCAATCAGGGTGAGACCCAGTACTTC.

The chain combines TRBV27 with TRBJ1-6; no clear D. The V end lost 4 bases, the J end lost 3 bases, and 10 bases lay between the germline ends. Germline lookup yields CDR1 MNHEY and CDR2 SMNVEV (reference sequence). This CDR3 is 15 amino acids long. CDR3 protein: CASSSRQDYNSPLHF. CDR3 DNA sequence: TGTGCCAGCAGTTCGCGGCAGGACTATAATTCACCCCTCCACTTT.

This clonotype was counted between two and nine times. The chain carries TRBV28 and TRBJ2-7; TRBD1 might be the D (6 bases). The CDR3 contains 14 residues. The germline V gene encodes CDR1 MDHEN and CDR2 SYDVKM. Trimming removed 6 bases at V and 2 bases at J, with 14 bases between. The CDR3 here is CASRQDRSPYEQYF. DNA of the CDR3: TGTGCCAGCAGACAGGACAGATCCCCCTACGAGCAGTACTTC. Looking up the rest from reference TRBV28 and TRBJ2-7 gives the full variable domain: DVKVTQSSRYLVKRTGEKVFLECVQDMDHENMFWYRQDPGLGLRLIYFSYDVKMKEKGDIPEGYSVSREKKERFSLILESASTNQTSMYLCASRQDRSPYEQYFGPGTRLTVT.

The chain uses TRBV6-2 or TRBV6-3 and TRBJ2-7; a possible D gene is TRBD2 (5 bases). Trimming left V 1 base short and J 0 bases short, with 16 bases between. CDR1 is MNHEY and CDR2 is SVGEGT in the germline V gene. This CDR3 is 17 amino acids long. The CDR3, as DNA: TGTGCCAGCAGTTACTTTCCCAGGACTCGTCGCTCCTACGAGCAGTACTTC. As protein: CASSYFPRTRRSYEQYF.

The rearrangement links TRBV6-2 or TRBV6-3 to TRBJ1-5, with 9 bases fitting TRBD1. CDR3 length: 16 residues. With V trimmed by 0 bases and J by 4 bases, 4 bases remained unmatched. The germline V gene has CDR1 MNHEY and CDR2 SVGEGT. The CDR3 DNA is TGTGCCAGCAGTTACTCTCGAGACAGGGGGAATCAGCCCCAGCATTTT. This gives the protein CASSYSRDRGNQPQHF.